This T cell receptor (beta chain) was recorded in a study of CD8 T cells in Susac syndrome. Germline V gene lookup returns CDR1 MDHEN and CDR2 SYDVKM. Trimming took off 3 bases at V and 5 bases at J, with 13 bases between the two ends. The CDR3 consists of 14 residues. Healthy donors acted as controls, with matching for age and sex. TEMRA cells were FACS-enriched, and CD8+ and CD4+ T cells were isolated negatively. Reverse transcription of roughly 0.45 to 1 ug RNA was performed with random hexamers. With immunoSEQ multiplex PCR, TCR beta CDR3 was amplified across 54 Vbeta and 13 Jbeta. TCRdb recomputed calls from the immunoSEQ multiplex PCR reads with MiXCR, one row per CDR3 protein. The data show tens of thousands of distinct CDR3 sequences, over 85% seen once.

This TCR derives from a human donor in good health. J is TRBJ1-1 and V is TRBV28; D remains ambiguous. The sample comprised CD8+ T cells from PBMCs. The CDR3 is CASSFSRWVTEAFF. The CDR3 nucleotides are TGTGCCAGCAGTTTCTCCCGGTGGGTAACTGAAGCTTTCTTT.